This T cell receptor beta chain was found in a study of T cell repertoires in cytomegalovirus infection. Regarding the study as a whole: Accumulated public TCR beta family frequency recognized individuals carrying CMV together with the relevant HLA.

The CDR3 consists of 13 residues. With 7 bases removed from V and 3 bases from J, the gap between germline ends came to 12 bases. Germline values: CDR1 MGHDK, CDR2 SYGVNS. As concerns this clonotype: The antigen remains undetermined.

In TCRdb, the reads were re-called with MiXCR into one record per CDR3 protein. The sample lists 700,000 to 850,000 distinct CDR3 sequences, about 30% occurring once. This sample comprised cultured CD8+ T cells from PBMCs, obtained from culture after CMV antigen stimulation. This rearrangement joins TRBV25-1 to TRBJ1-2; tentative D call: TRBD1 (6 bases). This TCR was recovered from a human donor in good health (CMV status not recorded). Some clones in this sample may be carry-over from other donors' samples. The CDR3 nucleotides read TGTGCCAGCACCCAGGGGTGGGACTATGGCTACACCTTC. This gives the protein CASTQGWDYGYTF.